This entry features one T cell receptor beta chain sequence. What it recognizes is unknown. The entry originates in a study of blood T cells in healthy people across ages. Study background: The template switching approach captured approximately one barcoded beta molecule for every two T cells.

General study findings and limits: Possibly, changes in expanded clonotypes were confounded because donor CMV status was unknown.

The use of a sample-barcoded 5' primer and a J-beta primer mix characterized a second PCR of roughly 6 to 11 cycles. MiXCR was run by TCRdb on the 5' RACE reads, yielding one entry per CDR3 protein. This repertoire shows about 1.4 million distinct CDR3 sequences, around 59% found once; its top ten account for about 6.3%. The CDR3 totals 15 residues. Per the germline V gene, CDR1 is KGHSH and CDR2 is LQKENI. V lost 0 bases, J lost 4 bases, and 10 bases lay in between. Healthy Russian Caucasian donors spanned ages about 6 to 95 years. The sequenced sample consisted of blood. The chain has TRBV18 and TRBJ2-1; D is ambiguous. This receptor was obtained from a young man in good health. The CDR3 region has the DNA TGTGCCAGCTCACCACCGGAGTCAGAGTACAATGAGCAGTTCTTC. Translating gives CASSPPESEYNEQFF.